This entry lists 9 T cell receptor beta chains sequenced from one sample in a study of Tregs in tolerant kidney transplant recipients. The assay was immunoSEQ multiplex PCR, and TCRdb's table has in-frame clones only and misses some. The sample lists under 50,000 clones, 95% to 96% occurring once. Their recognized antigens are unknown. The sample taken for sequencing was Tregs from blood cultured with allogeneic cells. These TCRs come from a human donor in good health.

V usage is TRBV5-1 and J usage is TRBJ1-1; a weak D match, TRBD1 (6 bases). Trimming pared 7 bases from V and 0 bases from J, leaving 13 bases between. The CDR3 length is 14 residues. CDR1 and CDR2 from the germline V gene are SGHRS and YFSETQ. CDR3 sequence reads: CASGNPGVNTEAFF. CDR3 bases: TGCGCCAGCGGAAACCCAGGGGTGAACACTGAAGCTTTCTTT.

The chain uses TRBV6-4 and TRBJ1-2; no clear D. The CDR3 totals 13 residues. V was cut by 8 bases and J by 7 bases, with 17 bases left in between. Per germline, CDR1 MRHNA and CDR2 SNTAGT. CDR3 protein: CASPGEGCGGYTF. CDR3 sequence (DNA): TGTGCCAGCCCTGGGGAGGGTTGTGGTGGCTACACCTTC.

V gene TRBV6-5 combines with J gene TRBJ1-4; possibly TRBD1 for D (6 bases). Germline V CDR1 and CDR2: MNHEY, SVGAGI. The V and J ends lost 2 bases and 7 bases respectively, with 11 bases between them. This CDR3 spans 14 amino acids. The CDR3 protein is CASSYGSRGEKLFF. The CDR3 nucleotides read TGTGCCAGCAGTTACGGATCCAGGGGTGAAAAACTGTTTTTT.

The rearrangement uses TRBV19 and TRBJ1-1, with D perhaps TRBD1 (6 bases). The V gene lost 9 bases and the J gene lost 2 bases, with 16 bases spanning the gap. CDR3 length: 14 amino acids. From germline, CDR1 is LNHDA and CDR2 SQIVND (reference sequence). CDR3 nucleotide sequence: TGTGCCAGCAACCAAAGGACAGATAACACTGAAGCTTTCTTT. Its protein is CASNQRTDNTEAFF.

V gene TRBV4-1 combines with J gene TRBJ2-3, with 11 bases fitting TRBD2. Germline values: CDR1 MGHRA, CDR2 YSYEKL. The CDR3 runs 15 residues. V lost 1 base and J lost 6; bases outside the gene matches: 3. The CDR3: CASSQGASGRDTQYF. The DNA of the CDR3 is TGCGCCAGCAGCCAAGGGGCTAGCGGGAGGGATACGCAGTATTTT.

V and J are TRBV18 and TRBJ2-1; the match to TRBD1 covers 8 bases. V was clipped by 3 bases and J by 4 bases; unmatched bases: 11. Germline V gene sequence: CDR1 KGHSH, CDR2 LQKENI. This CDR3 has 17 amino acids. CDR3 sequence reads: CASSPRRDRSLYNEQFF. CDR3 bases: TGTGCCAGCTCACCCCGGAGGGACAGGTCTTTATACAATGAGCAGTTCTTC. The variable domain in full, completed from reference TRBV18 and TRBJ2-1, reads NAGVMQNPRHLVRRRGQEARLRCSPMKGHSHVYWYRQLPEEGLKFMVYLQKENIIDESGMPKERFSAEFPKEGPSILRIQQVVRGDSAAYFCASSPRRDRSLYNEQFFGPGTRLTVL.

The rearrangement links TRBV18 to TRBJ1-2; no definite D call. CDR1 is KGHSH and CDR2 is LQKENI in the germline V gene. The V end was cut by 0 bases, the J end by 5 bases, with 13 bases between. The CDR3 is 15 residues long. CDR3 sequence reads: CASSPPEGRDYGYTF. In DNA, the CDR3 is TGTGCCAGCTCACCACCGGAAGGGAGAGATTATGGCTACACCTTC.

The CDR3 here is CARILAGGSNIQYF. The CDR3 DNA is TGTGCCAGGATTCTAGCGGGAGGGTCAAACATTCAGTACTTC. The gene calls are TRBV6-7 and TRBJ2-4; 12 bases agree with TRBD2. TRBV6-7 is an open reading frame whose function is uncertain. The CDR3 has 14 residues. Trimming removed 9 bases from V and 6 bases from J; junction bases left unmatched: 6.

The CDR3 DNA reads TGCGCCAGCAGCTTGTTGGGGCCGCTGAACACTGAAGCTTTCTTT. This codes for CASSLLGPLNTEAFF. The chain uses TRBV5-1 and TRBJ1-1, with a tentative D call TRBD1 (5 bases). The CDR3 contains 15 residues. Germline CDR1 is SGHRS and CDR2 is YFSETQ. Trimming shortened V by 1 base and J by 0 bases, and 10 bases separated the two germline ends.